Listed below are T cell receptor beta chains from one sample, sequenced in a study of cytomegalovirus exposure and HLA in healthy donors. TCRdb's table, derived via immunoSEQ multiplex PCR, lists solely in-frame clones and lacks some. The repertoire has 150,000 to 200,000 clones, approximately 75% of them found once; the top ten carry about 1.9%. The sequenced material came from PBMCs. All receptors derive from a woman in her late teens or twenties in good health and CMV-seronegative. The CDR3 runs from the conserved cysteine through the conserved F or W. The D gene is left open where the match is weak. Rows may omit the clone size; those that give it use once, few, many or a size class.

J gene: TRBJ1-2; D gene: NA; V gene: TRBV6-1; clone size: NA; CDR3 DNA: TGTGCCAGCAGTGAAGCAGGATGGAGGAGTGGCTATGGCTACACCTTC; CDR3 protein: CASSEAGWRSGYGYTF
J gene: TRBJ1-5; D gene: TRBD1; V gene: TRBV19; clone size: NA; CDR3 DNA: TGTGCCAGTGCCGAGACAGGGTATCAGCCCCAGCATTTT; CDR3 protein: CASAETGYQPQHF
J gene: TRBJ1-6; D gene: NA; V gene: TRBV25-1; clone size: NA; CDR3 DNA: TGTGCCAGCAGTGAATTAGGGGCGGACGCTATCTATAATTCACCCCTCCACTTT; CDR3 protein: CASSELGADAIYNSPLHF
J gene: TRBJ2-4; D gene: NA; V gene: TRBV11-2; clone size: NA; CDR3 DNA: TGTGCCAGCAGCTTAGATGTTCCCTCGGACATTCAGTACTTC; CDR3 protein: CASSLDVPSDIQYF
J gene: TRBJ2-7; D gene: TRBD1; V gene: TRBV5-1; clone size: NA; CDR3 DNA: TGCGCCAGCAGCTTCCGGGACAGGGAACCCTACGAGCAGTACTTC; CDR3 protein: CASSFRDREPYEQYF
J gene: TRBJ2-2; D gene: TRBD2; V gene: TRBV7-6; clone size: NA; CDR3 DNA: TGTGCCAGCAGCGCGACGGGAGGTAACACCGGGGAGCTGTTTTTT; CDR3 protein: CASSATGGNTGELFF
J gene: TRBJ2-7; D gene: TRBD1; V gene: TRBV7-2; clone size: NA; CDR3 DNA: TGTGCCAGCAGCTCATCAACATTGGGGACAGGGGCATCGTTTGAGCAGTACTTC; CDR3 protein: CASSSSTLGTGASFEQYF
J gene: TRBJ1-5; D gene: NA; V gene: TRBV5-1; clone size: NA; CDR3 DNA: TGCGCCAGCAGCTTACTGGGACTAGATAGCAATCAGCCCCAGCATTTT; CDR3 protein: CASSLLGLDSNQPQHF
J gene: TRBJ1-3; D gene: TRBD1; V gene: TRBV2; clone size: few; CDR3 DNA: TGTGCCAGCAGTGAAAGGACAGGGGACGGAAACACCATATATTTT; CDR3 protein: CASSERTGDGNTIYF
J gene: TRBJ1-6; D gene: TRBD1; V gene: TRBV5-1; clone size: NA; CDR3 DNA: TGCGCCAGCAGCTTGGACCCGGGACAGAATTCACCCCTCCACTTT; CDR3 protein: CASSLDPGQNSPLHF
J gene: TRBJ2-1; D gene: TRBD2; V gene: TRBV7-9; clone size: NA; CDR3 DNA: TGTGCCAGCAGCTTTACCGGGACTAGTGAGCAGTTCTTC; CDR3 protein: CASSFTGTSEQFF
J gene: TRBJ2-7; D gene: NA; V gene: TRBV10-1; clone size: NA; CDR3 DNA: TGCGCCAGCAGTACGGGGGTGGACTACGAGCAGTACTTC; CDR3 protein: CASSTGVDYEQYF
J gene: TRBJ1-1; D gene: TRBD1; V gene: TRBV6-5; clone size: NA; CDR3 DNA: TGTGCCAGCAGTGTGGACAGGGGAGGAGACACTGAAGCTTTCTTT; CDR3 protein: CASSVDRGGDTEAFF
J gene: TRBJ2-7; D gene: NA; V gene: TRBV5-6; clone size: NA; CDR3 DNA: TGTGCCAGCAGCAGGGGGGGGTCCTCCTACGAGCAGTACTTC; CDR3 protein: CASSRGGSSYEQYF
J gene: TRBJ2-2; D gene: TRBD2; V gene: TRBV2; clone size: NA; CDR3 DNA: TGTGCCAGCATGGCCGGGGGGGCCGACACCGGGGAGCTGTTTTTT; CDR3 protein: CASMAGGADTGELFF
J gene: TRBJ2-3; D gene: NA; V gene: TRBV6-5; clone size: NA; CDR3 DNA: TGTGCCAGCAGTTCCACAGGGTACGAGACTACGCAGTATTTT; CDR3 protein: CASSSTGYETTQYF
J gene: TRBJ1-1; D gene: TRBD1; V gene: TRBV7-3; clone size: NA; CDR3 DNA: TGTGCCAGCAGCTTGAACAAGGGACAGGGGTTCATGAACACTGAAGCTTTCTTT; CDR3 protein: CASSLNKGQGFMNTEAFF
J gene: TRBJ2-7; D gene: TRBD1; V gene: TRBV7-9; clone size: once; CDR3 DNA: TGTGCCAGCAGCCTGACAGGGGTCGGCGAGCAGTACTTC; CDR3 protein: CASSLTGVGEQYF
J gene: TRBJ2-1; D gene: NA; V gene: TRBV5-1; clone size: NA; CDR3 DNA: TGCGCCAGCAGCTTGGAGGTAGCCCCCCCCTACAATGAGCAGTTCTTC; CDR3 protein: CASSLEVAPPYNEQFF
J gene: TRBJ2-7; D gene: NA; V gene: TRBV11-2; clone size: NA; CDR3 DNA: TGTGCCAGCAGCTTTTTAGGGGGGGGGCCCCTGAACTACGAGCAGTACTTC; CDR3 protein: CASSFLGGGPLNYEQYF
J gene: TRBJ2-5; D gene: TRBD1; V gene: TRBV10-1; clone size: NA; CDR3 DNA: TGCGCCAGCAGTGAGCCCCAGACAGGGGGCCGGGAGACCCAGTACTTC; CDR3 protein: CASSEPQTGGRETQYF
J gene: TRBJ2-3; D gene: TRBD2; V gene: TRBV5-4; clone size: once; CDR3 DNA: TGTGCCAGCAGCTCGAGCGGGAATCCCGTAGATACGCAGTATTTT; CDR3 protein: CASSSSGNPVDTQYF
J gene: TRBJ2-7; D gene: TRBD1; V gene: TRBV10-3; clone size: once; CDR3 DNA: TGTGCCATCAGAAAAGGGACAGTCGTTAGGGTCGACGAGCAGTACTTC; CDR3 protein: CAIRKGTVVRVDEQYF
J gene: TRBJ2-7; D gene: NA; V gene: TRBV2; clone size: NA; CDR3 DNA: TGTGCCAGCAGGACATCTCCGATCTCCTACGAGCAGTACTTC; CDR3 protein: CASRTSPISYEQYF
J gene: TRBJ2-1; D gene: TRBD1; V gene: TRBV4-1; clone size: few; CDR3 DNA: TGCGCCAGCAGCCAGGACAGGGGAAGGGCCAATGAGCAGTTCTTC; CDR3 protein: CASSQDRGRANEQFF
J gene: TRBJ2-7; D gene: NA; V gene: TRBV11-2; clone size: NA; CDR3 DNA: TGTGCCAGCAGCTTAGGGAGCGGCTACGAGCAGTACTTC; CDR3 protein: CASSLGSGYEQYF
J gene: TRBJ2-2; D gene: NA; V gene: TRBV5-1; clone size: NA; CDR3 DNA: TGCGCCAGCAGCTTGGATGCGGGACGGGGCACCGGGGAGCTGTTTTTT; CDR3 protein: CASSLDAGRGTGELFF
J gene: TRBJ1-1; D gene: NA; V gene: TRBV27; clone size: NA; CDR3 DNA: TGTGCCAGCAGTTTATCCTTCTACACTGAAGCTTTCTTT; CDR3 protein: CASSLSFYTEAFF
J gene: TRBJ1-1; D gene: TRBD1; V gene: TRBV7-8; clone size: few; CDR3 DNA: TGTGCCAGCAGCTGGACAGGGGCCACTGAAGCTTTCTTT; CDR3 protein: CASSWTGATEAFF